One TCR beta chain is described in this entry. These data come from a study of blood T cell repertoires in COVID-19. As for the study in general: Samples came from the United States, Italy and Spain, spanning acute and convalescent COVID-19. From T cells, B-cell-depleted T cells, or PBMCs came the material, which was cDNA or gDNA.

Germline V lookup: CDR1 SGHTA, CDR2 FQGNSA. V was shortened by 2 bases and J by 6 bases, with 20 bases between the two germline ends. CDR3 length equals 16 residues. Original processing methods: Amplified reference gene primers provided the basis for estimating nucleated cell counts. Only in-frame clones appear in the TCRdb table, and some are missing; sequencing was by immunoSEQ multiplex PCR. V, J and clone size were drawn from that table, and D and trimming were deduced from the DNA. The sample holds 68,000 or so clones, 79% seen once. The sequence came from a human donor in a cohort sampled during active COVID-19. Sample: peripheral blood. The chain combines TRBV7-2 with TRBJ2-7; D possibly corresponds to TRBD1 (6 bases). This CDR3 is CASSLQASRGIGEQYF. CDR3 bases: TGTGCCAGCAGCTTACAAGCGAGTAGGGGGATCGGCGAGCAGTACTTC.